The next 17 T cell receptor beta chains were all read from a single sample in a study of shared clonotypes between healthy human individuals. Assay: immunoSEQ multiplex PCR; the TCRdb copy retains only in-frame clones and omits some. Here the sample spans hundreds of thousands of clones, around 92% being singletons. CD8 cells classed as naive were CD45RO-negative and positively selected for CCR7, excluding terminally differentiated effector memory CD45RA+ cells. The sequenced sample consisted of naive CD8+ T cells sorted from blood. These receptors were collected from a man younger than 45 in good health.

As for this clone: At the DNA level, this CDR3 is encoded by other sequences in the same sample as well. The chain uses TRBV28 and TRBJ2-7; D is unclear. The CDR3 has 11 residues. Trimming stripped 7 bases from V and 0 bases from J, with 4 bases between. CDR1 and CDR2 (germline): MDHEN, SYDVKM. In DNA, the CDR3 is TGTGCCAGCACGGACTCCTACGAGCAGTACTTC. Translating gives CASTDSYEQYF.

This rearrangement joins TRBV7-8 to TRBJ2-7, with D perhaps matching TRBD1 (6 bases). Trimming took off 5 bases at V and 3 bases at J, with 17 bases between the two ends. The germline gives CDR1 SGHVS, CDR2 FQNEAQ. The CDR3 is 15 residues long. The CDR3 DNA follows: TGTGCCAGCAGCCTACGAGGGGGACGTATCTACGAGCAGTACTTC. Translated: CASSLRGGRIYEQYF.

This clone has only a few counts. The chain joins TRBV28 to TRBJ1-2; 7 bases agree with TRBD1. After removal of 3 bases from V and 8 bases from J, the junction contained 15 bases not matched to a gene. Germline V gene sequence: CDR1 MDHEN, CDR2 SYDVKM. This CDR3 contains 16 residues. The CDR3 region has the DNA TGTGCCAGCAGTTTTCGTGGGGAGGGACAGTATGGAGGCTACACCTTC. As protein: CASSFRGEGQYGGYTF.

As regards this clone: The sample carries other DNA sequences with the same CDR3. The rearrangement links TRBV11-2 to TRBJ2-7, with 12 nucleotides matching TRBD2. The CDR3 is made up of 14 amino acids. V shed 5 bases, J shed 4 bases, and the junction held 3 bases outside the gene matches. Germline V CDR1 and CDR2: SGHAT, FQNNGV. CDR3 in amino acids: CASSPGLAGYEQYF. For the CDR3, the DNA is TGTGCCAGCAGCCCGGGACTAGCGGGTTACGAGCAGTACTTC. Supplemented by reference TRBV11-2 and TRBJ2-7, the full variable domain reads EAGVAQSPRYKIIEKRQSVAFWCNPISGHATLYWYQQILGQGPKLLIQFQNNGVVDDSQLPKDRFSAERLKGVDSTLKIQPAKLEDSAVYLCASSPGLAGYEQYFGPGTRLTVT.

The chain recombines TRBV13 with TRBJ2-3; 12 nucleotides align to TRBD2. CDR1 and CDR2 from the germline V gene are PRHDT and FYEKMQ (reference sequence). The CDR3 is made up of 20 amino acids. The ends lost 1 base at V and 7 bases at J; junction bases unmatched: 18. The CDR3 bases are TGTGCCAGCAGCTTAGCTAGCGGGAGGGCCTTTGTCCCTATACCGTATACGCAGTATTTT. It encodes CASSLASGRAFVPIPYTQYF.

This chain connects TRBV9 to TRBJ2-1; 9 bases match TRBD1. This CDR3 contains 15 residues. With V trimmed by 3 bases and J by 4 bases, 5 bases remained unmatched. CDR1 is SGDLS, CDR2 YYNGEE, per germline. The CDR3 nucleotides read TGTGCCAGCAGCGCATCGGGACAGGGATACAATGAGCAGTTCTTC. Translating gives CASSASGQGYNEQFF.

V and J are TRBV19 and TRBJ2-3; 7 nucleotides agree with TRBD2. After removal of 5 bases from V and 1 base from J, the junction contained 3 bases not matched to a gene. Germline V gene lookup returns CDR1 LNHDA and CDR2 SQIVND (reference sequence). The CDR3 contains 14 residues. Here the CDR3 DNA reads TGTGCCAGTAGTTACGCGGGGGGCACAGATACGCAGTATTTT. This sequence encodes CASSYAGGTDTQYF.

J is TRBJ2-3 and V is TRBV2, with 7 nucleotides matching TRBD2. V gave up 8 bases and J gave up 3 bases; unmatched junction bases: 14. The CDR3 is made up of 16 amino acids. CDR1 and CDR2 (germline): SNHLY, FYNNEI. CDR3 DNA: TGTGCCAGCCAAGACCCCGCGGGAGAGGGGACAGATACGCAGTATTTT. Translating gives CASQDPAGEGTDTQYF.

The chain employs TRBV7-2 and TRBJ1-1; D ambiguous. Between the trimmed V and J ends, which lost 1 base and 6 bases, there was a span of 9 bases. CDR1 is SGHTA, CDR2 FQGNSA, per germline. This CDR3 has 13 amino acids. For the CDR3, the DNA is TGTGCCAGCAGCTTAGTTGGGATCGCTGAAGCTTTCTTT. It encodes CASSLVGIAEAFF.

The gene calls are TRBV30 and TRBJ2-3; D is perhaps TRBD1 (6 bases). V was cut by 4 bases and J by 2 bases, with 10 bases left in between. Germline values: CDR1 GTSNPN, CDR2 SVGIG (reference sequence). The CDR3 totals 13 residues. CDR3 loop: CAWNGQFTDTQYF. The CDR3, as DNA: TGTGCCTGGAATGGACAGTTCACAGATACGCAGTATTTT.

The rearrangement uses TRBV27 and TRBJ2-5; TRBD1 might be the D (5 bases). There are 13 residues in the CDR3. Germline V gene sequence: CDR1 MNHEY, CDR2 SMNVEV (reference sequence). Trimming took off 3 bases at V and 1 base at J, with 6 bases between the two ends. CDR3 residues: CASSFDSQETQYF. Written as DNA, the CDR3 is TGTGCCAGCAGTTTCGACAGCCAAGAGACCCAGTACTTC.

The rearrangement uses TRBV7-9 and TRBJ2-5; D might be TRBD1 (6 bases). Germline assignment: CDR1 SEHNR and CDR2 FQNEAQ (reference sequence). The CDR3 sequence is 14 residues long. The V and J ends lost 5 bases and 4 bases respectively, with 14 bases between them. The DNA of the CDR3 is TGTGCCAGCAGCCTAGTGGGGGCCCGAGAGACCCAGTACTTC. Its protein is CASSLVGARETQYF.

The chain carries TRBV4-1 and TRBJ2-7; weak D call: TRBD1 (5 bases). Germline V gene lookup returns CDR1 MGHRA and CDR2 YSYEKL. The ends were cut back, 2 bases at V and 7 bases at J, with 6 bases in the middle. The CDR3 is 11 residues long. CDR3 residues: CASSQKGEQYF. CDR3 coding DNA: TGCGCCAGCAGCCAAAAGGGGGAGCAGTACTTC.

The V and J genes are TRBV27 and TRBJ2-3; D remains unclear. The germline V and J ends were trimmed by 5 bases and 0 bases, with 12 bases remaining between them. The CDR3 is 15 amino acids. The germline CDR1 and CDR2 sequences are MNHEY and SMNVEV (reference sequence). CDR3 bases: TGTGCCAGCAGTATGCGGACGGCTAGCACAGATACGCAGTATTTT. Translation: CASSMRTASTDTQYF.

This chain joins TRBV19 and TRBJ1-1; D might be TRBD1 (5 bases). Per germline, CDR1 LNHDA and CDR2 SQIVND (reference sequence). This CDR3 contains 12 residues. Deletions cut 1 base from V and 5 bases from J, with 5 bases between. Written as DNA, the CDR3 is TGTGCCAGTAGTATAGGGACAACTGAAGCTTTCTTT. The encoded protein is CASSIGTTEAFF. Full variable domain (rest looked up from reference TRBV19 and TRBJ1-1): DGGITQSPKYLFRKEGQNVTLSCEQNLNHDAMYWYRQDPGQGLRLIYYSQIVNDFQKGDIAEGYSVSREKKESFPLTVTSAQKNPTAFYLCASSIGTTEAFFGQGTRLTVV.

This clone is a singleton in its sample. This chain uses TRBV7-2 with TRBJ2-5; possible D gene TRBD1, 5 bases. Germline-derived CDR1 and CDR2 are SGHTA and FQGNSA. Trimming pared 5 bases from V and 4 bases from J, leaving 14 bases between. This CDR3 has 14 residues. The DNA of the CDR3 is TGTGCCAGCAGCCTACATAGGGGCGCAGAGACCCAGTACTTC. Its translation is CASSLHRGAETQYF.

Points on this clone: At one of its ends the junction is not consistent with the germline gene, which may arise from a read error. The chain recombines TRBV7-7 with TRBJ2-1; 7 positions match TRBD2. The length of the CDR3 is 13 residues. The germline V gene has CDR1 SSHAT and CDR2 FNYEAQ (reference sequence). The chain's CDR3 is CASSRGRVNEQFF. The CDR3 bases are TGTGCTAGCAGCCGGGGGAGGGTAAACGAGCAGTTCTTC.